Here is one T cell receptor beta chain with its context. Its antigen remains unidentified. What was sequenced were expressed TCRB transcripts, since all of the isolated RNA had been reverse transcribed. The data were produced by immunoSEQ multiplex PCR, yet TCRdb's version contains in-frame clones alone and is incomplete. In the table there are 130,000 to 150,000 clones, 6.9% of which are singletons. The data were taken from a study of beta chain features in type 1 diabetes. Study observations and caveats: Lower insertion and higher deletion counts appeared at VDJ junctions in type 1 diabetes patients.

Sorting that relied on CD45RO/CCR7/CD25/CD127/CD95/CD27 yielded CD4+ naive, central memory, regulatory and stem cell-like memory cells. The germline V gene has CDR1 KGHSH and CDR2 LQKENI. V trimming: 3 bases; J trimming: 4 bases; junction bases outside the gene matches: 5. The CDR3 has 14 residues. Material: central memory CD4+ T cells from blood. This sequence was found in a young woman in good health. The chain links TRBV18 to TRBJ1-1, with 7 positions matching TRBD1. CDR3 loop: CASSPHRDSTEAFF. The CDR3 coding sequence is TGTGCCAGCTCACCGCACCGGGACAGCACTGAAGCTTTCTTT.